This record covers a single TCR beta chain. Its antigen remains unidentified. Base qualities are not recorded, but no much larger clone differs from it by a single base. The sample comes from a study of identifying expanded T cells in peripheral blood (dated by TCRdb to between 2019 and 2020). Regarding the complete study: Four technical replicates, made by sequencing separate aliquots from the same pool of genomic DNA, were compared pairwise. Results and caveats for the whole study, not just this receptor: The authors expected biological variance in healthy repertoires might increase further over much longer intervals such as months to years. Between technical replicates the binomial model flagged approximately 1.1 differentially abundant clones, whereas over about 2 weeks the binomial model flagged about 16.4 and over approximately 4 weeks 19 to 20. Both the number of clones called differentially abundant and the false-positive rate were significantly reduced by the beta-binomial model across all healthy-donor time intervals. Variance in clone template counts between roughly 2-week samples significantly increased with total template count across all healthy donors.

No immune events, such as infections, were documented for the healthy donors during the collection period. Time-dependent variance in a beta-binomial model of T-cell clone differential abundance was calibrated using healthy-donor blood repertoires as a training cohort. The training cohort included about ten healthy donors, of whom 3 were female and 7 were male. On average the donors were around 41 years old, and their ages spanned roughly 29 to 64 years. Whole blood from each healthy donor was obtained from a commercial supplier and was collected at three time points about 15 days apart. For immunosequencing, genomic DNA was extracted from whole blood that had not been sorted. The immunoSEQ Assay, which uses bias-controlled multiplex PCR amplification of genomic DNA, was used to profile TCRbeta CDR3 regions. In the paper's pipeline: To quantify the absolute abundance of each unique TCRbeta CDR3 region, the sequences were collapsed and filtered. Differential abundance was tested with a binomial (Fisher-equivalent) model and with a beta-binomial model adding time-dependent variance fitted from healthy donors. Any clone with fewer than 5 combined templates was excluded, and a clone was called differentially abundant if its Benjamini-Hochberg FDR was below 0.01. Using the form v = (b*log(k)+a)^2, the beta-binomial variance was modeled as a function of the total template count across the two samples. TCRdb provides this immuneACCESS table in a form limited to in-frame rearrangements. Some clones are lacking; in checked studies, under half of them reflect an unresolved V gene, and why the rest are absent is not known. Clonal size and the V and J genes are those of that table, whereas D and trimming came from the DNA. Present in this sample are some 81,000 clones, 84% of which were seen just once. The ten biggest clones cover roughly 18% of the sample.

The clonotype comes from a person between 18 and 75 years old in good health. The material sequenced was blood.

The DNA sequence is as follows: TGTGCCACCAGCAGAGGGGGGGAAGACACCGGGGAGCTGTTTTTT. The encoded protein is CATSRGGEDTGELFF. The rearranged chain carries TRBV15 and TRBJ2-2; TRBD2 is perhaps the D gene, given 6 matching bases. The CDR3 measures 15 amino acids from cysteine to phenylalanine. The kept DNA is CDR3 alone, 45 bases in frame from the first base. The germline V gene encodes CDR1 LNHNV and CDR2 YYDKDF (reference sequence). V is reduced by 1 base and J by 3 bases, leaving a spacing of 9 bases between them. Reference TRBV15 and TRBJ2-2 genes cover what lies past the CDR3, so the full variable domain is DAMVIQNPRYQVTQFGKPVTLSCSQTLNHNVMYWYQQKSSQAPKLLFHYYDKDFNNEADTPDNFQSRRPNTSFCFLDIRSPGLGDTAMYLCATSRGGEDTGELFFGEGSRLTVL.